This T cell receptor (beta chain) was recovered during a study of high-grade serous ovarian cancer treatment subgroups. Here immunoSEQ multiplex PCR was the method, and the copy in TCRdb shows in-frame clones only, minus some. This table has 4,200 or so clones, over 70% appearing once. The tumor samples were collected prior to definitive surgery or chemotherapy. The CDR3 is 14 amino acids. With 5 bases clipped from V and 4 bases from J, the junction kept 6 bases outside the gene matches. Germline V gives CDR1 SSHAT, CDR2 FNYEAQ (reference sequence). The gene calls are TRBV7-7 and TRBJ1-2, with 8 bases lining up with TRBD1. The TCR comes from a human donor with high-grade serous ovarian cancer. Material: tumor tissue. The CDR3: CASSPIGTGYGYTF. For the CDR3, the DNA is TGTGCCAGCAGCCCTATAGGGACAGGCTATGGCTACACCTTC.